A single sample gave rise to the 8 T cell receptor beta chains below, sequenced in a study of T cell responses to AZD1222 COVID-19 vaccine. Repertoires were generated with immunoSEQ multiplex PCR, while TCRdb's copy carries only in-frame clones and drops some. The sample shows 150,000 or so clones, about nine tenths of them seen only once. The material sequenced was peripheral blood, taken 28 days after the second dose of the MenACWY control vaccine. The receptors were gathered from an adult who received the MenACWY meningococcal vaccine as a control.

This clone appeared a single time. This sequence joins TRBV7-2 and TRBJ1-1; the match to TRBD1 covers 7 bases. Germline lookup yields CDR1 SGHTA and CDR2 FQGNSA. The CDR3 runs to 14 residues. The trim removed 5 bases at V and 3 bases at J, leaving 6 bases unmatched. The CDR3, as DNA: TGTGCCAGCAGCGAACAGGGGATTGACACTGAAGCTTTCTTT. Residues: CASSEQGIDTEAFF.

The chain uses TRBV19 and TRBJ1-5, with no clear D. The V gene lost 0 bases and the J gene lost 0 bases, with 12 bases spanning the gap. The germline V gene encodes CDR1 LNHDA and CDR2 SQIVND (reference sequence). This CDR3 spans 17 amino acids. CDR3 in amino acids: CASSIDRQLYSNQPQHF. The DNA for the CDR3 is TGTGCCAGTAGTATAGATAGGCAGCTTTATAGCAATCAGCCCCAGCATTTT.

This clone was picked up a small number of times. The chain combines TRBV7-9 with TRBJ1-5; a weak D match, TRBD1 (5 bases). V lost 7 bases, J lost 7 bases, and 11 bases lay in between. This CDR3 is built from 12 residues. The germline V gene encodes CDR1 SEHNR and CDR2 FQNEAQ (reference sequence). In DNA form, the CDR3 reads TGTGCCAGCACGGGGGGGGAGCAGCCCCAGCATTTT. Its translation: CASTGGEQPQHF.

V usage is TRBV27 and J usage is TRBJ2-1; D is perhaps TRBD2 (5 bases). Trimming shortened V by 4 bases and J by 9 bases, and 10 bases separated the two germline ends. This CDR3 spans 12 amino acids. Per the germline V gene, CDR1 is MNHEY and CDR2 is SMNVEV (reference sequence). The CDR3 DNA is TGTGCCAGCAGTTGGGGAGCTAGTGAGCAGTTCTTC. Residues: CASSWGASEQFF.

The chain recombines TRBV7-8 with TRBJ2-4; the D is unclear. Germline values: CDR1 SGHVS, CDR2 FQNEAQ. The CDR3 covers 14 residues. Trimming removed 0 bases at V and 8 bases at J, with 11 bases between. This CDR3 is CASSLAPAMDIQYF. As DNA, the CDR3 is TGTGCCAGCAGCTTAGCGCCAGCGATGGACATTCAGTACTTC. The full variable domain, in which reference TRBV7-8 and TRBJ2-4 provide the parts outside the CDR3, is GAGVSQSPRYKVAKRGQDVALRCDPISGHVSLFWYQQALGQGPEFLTYFQNEAQLDKSGLPSDRFFAERPEGSVSTLKIQRTQQEDSAVYLCASSLAPAMDIQYFGAGTRLSVL.

The chain combines TRBV28 with TRBJ1-4; no reliable D call. Trimming shortened V by 4 bases and J by 7 bases, and 10 bases separated the two germline ends. The CDR3 spans 13 residues. Germline V gene lookup returns CDR1 MDHEN and CDR2 SYDVKM. In nucleotides, the CDR3 is TGTGCCAGCAGTTACTCCGCAGCTGAAAAACTGTTTTTT. This translates into CASSYSAAEKLFF.

V gene TRBV28 combines with J gene TRBJ1-2; D gene uncertain. Germline-derived CDR1 and CDR2 are MDHEN and SYDVKM. The CDR3 covers 13 residues. Trimming removed 7 bases from V and 0 bases from J, with 9 bases in between. The chain's CDR3 is CASKETPNYGYTF. DNA for the CDR3: TGTGCCAGCAAAGAGACCCCTAACTATGGCTACACCTTC.

The genes are TRBV2 and TRBJ1-4; D is ambiguous. Germline assignment: CDR1 SNHLY and CDR2 FYNNEI. This CDR3 has 15 residues. The V and J ends lost 8 bases and 3 bases respectively, with 16 bases between them. The DNA for the CDR3 is TGTGCCAGCCTCCGATCGACGGCAGCTAATGAAAAACTGTTTTTT. The encoded protein is CASLRSTAANEKLFF.